The 16 T cell receptor beta chains below were found in one sample sequenced in a study of shared clonotypes between healthy human individuals. This table comes from immunoSEQ multiplex PCR, and its TCRdb copy is limited to in-frame clones, with some not included. Of nearly 750,000 clones detected, 72% appear once; the ten largest clones hold roughly 1.8%. Source material: memory CD4+ T cells sorted from blood. Subset noted: CD45RA-negative fraction. The receptors stem from a woman between 25 and 40 years old in good health.

The rearrangement links TRBV19 to TRBJ2-5; D unresolved. Germline V gives CDR1 LNHDA, CDR2 SQIVND (reference sequence). V gave up 4 bases and J gave up 1 base, with 10 bases separating them. CDR3 size: 14 residues. The CDR3 DNA reads TGTGCCAGTAGTAGTTGGACCCGCCAAGAGACCCAGTACTTC. It codes for CASSSWTRQETQYF.

Remarks on this clone: The same CDR3 also results from other DNA sequences found in this sample. V is TRBV18 and J is TRBJ2-7, with 11 bases lining up with TRBD2. CDR1 is KGHSH and CDR2 is LQKENI in the germline V gene. V shed 4 bases, J shed 2 bases, and the junction held 4 bases outside the gene matches. This CDR3 has 15 amino acids. CDR3 nucleotide sequence: TGTGCCAGCTCACAGGGGACTAGCGGAGCCTACGAGCAGTACTTC. This encodes CASSQGTSGAYEQYF.

The chain couples TRBV5-4 to TRBJ1-2; no reliable D call. The CDR3 is made up of 14 amino acids. Trimming took off 2 bases at V and 0 bases at J, with 8 bases between the two ends. Germline lookup yields CDR1 SGHNT and CDR2 YYREEE (reference sequence). CDR3 sequence: CASSFSWANYGYTF. The CDR3 nucleotides read TGTGCCAGCAGCTTCTCCTGGGCTAACTATGGCTACACCTTC. The full variable domain, its missing parts supplied by reference TRBV5-4 and TRBJ1-2, is ETGVTQSPTHLIKTRGQQVTLRCSSQSGHNTVSWYQQALGQGPQFIFQYYREEENGRGNFPPRFSGLQFPNYSSELNVNALELDDSALYLCASSFSWANYGYTFGSGTRLTVV.

A few counts support this clone. This rearrangement joins TRBV9 to TRBJ1-4; 11 nucleotides match TRBD1. CDR3 length equals 15 residues. After removal of 4 bases from V and 8 bases from J, the junction contained 7 bases not matched to a gene. Germline-derived CDR1 and CDR2 are SGDLS and YYNGEE. This CDR3 reads CASSLRGDRGEKLFF. CDR3 coding DNA: TGTGCCAGCAGCCTTAGAGGGGACAGGGGGGAAAAACTGTTTTTT.

Only a few counts were recorded for this clone. The chain employs TRBV28 and TRBJ1-1, with 9 bases fitting TRBD1. J lost 10 bases, V lost 4 bases, and 13 bases had no gene match. This CDR3 is built from 15 residues. Germline-derived CDR1 and CDR2 are MDHEN and SYDVKM. CDR3 residues: CASSSSGTGMLGAFF. CDR3 DNA sequence: TGTGCCAGCAGTTCCTCCGGGACAGGGATGCTTGGAGCTTTCTTT.

The V call is TRBV28, the J call TRBJ1-1, with D possibly TRBD1 on 5 matching bases. The V end was cut by 8 bases, the J end by 11 bases, with 24 bases between. The CDR3 is made up of 14 amino acids. Per germline, CDR1 MDHEN and CDR2 SYDVKM. The CDR3 sequence: CASLSGTSKNDAFF. CDR3 nucleotide sequence: TGTGCCAGCCTTTCCGGGACCTCAAAAAACGACGCTTTCTTT.

V is TRBV2 and J is TRBJ2-5, with 11 bases lining up with TRBD2. CDR1 is SNHLY and CDR2 is FYNNEI in the germline V gene. The CDR3 loop spans 16 amino acids. V lost 7 bases to trimming and J lost 2 bases; unmatched junction nucleotides: 9. The CDR3, as DNA: TGTGCCAGCACATTTAGGACTAGCGGGCATCAAGAGACCCAGTACTTC. This codes for CASTFRTSGHQETQYF.

V gene TRBV7-9 combines with J gene TRBJ1-2; no clear D gene. Trimming stripped 6 bases from V and 3 bases from J, with 17 bases between. Germline CDR1 is SEHNR and CDR2 is FQNEAQ (reference sequence). CDR3 length equals 15 residues. Here the CDR3 reads CASSPLSVVHYGYTF. CDR3 DNA sequence: TGTGCCAGCAGTCCTCTTTCGGTCGTGCACTATGGCTACACCTTC. Full variable domain (outside the CDR3, taken from reference TRBV7-9 and TRBJ1-2): DTGVSQNPRHKITKRGQNVTFRCDPISEHNRLYWYRQTLGQGPEFLTYFQNEAQLEKSRLLSDRFSAERPKGSFSTLEIQRTEQGDSAMYLCASSPLSVVHYGYTFGSGTRLTVV.

The rearrangement uses TRBV5-5 and TRBJ2-7; TRBD1 or TRBD2 may be the D gene (6 bases each). The germline V gene has CDR1 SGHKS and CDR2 YYEKEE (reference sequence). Trimming left V 0 bases short and J 4 bases short, with 17 bases between. The CDR3 is made up of 16 amino acids. In nucleotides, the CDR3 is TGTGCCAGCAGCTTGGGACTAGGGGGACTCAATTACGAGCAGTACTTC. Translation: CASSLGLGGLNYEQYF.

This clone showed up just a few times. The rearrangement links TRBV6-5 to TRBJ1-1, with TRBD1 identical over 7 bases. Germline lookup yields CDR1 MNHEY and CDR2 SVGAGI. V shed 6 bases, J shed 4 bases, and the junction held 5 bases outside the gene matches. This CDR3 comprises 13 residues. The CDR3 sequence: CASRFRDSTEAFF. CDR3 DNA: TGTGCCAGCAGATTCCGGGACAGCACTGAAGCTTTCTTT.

V gene TRBV2 combines with J gene TRBJ1-1, with D unresolved. Germline V gives CDR1 SNHLY, CDR2 FYNNEI. Trimming took off 6 bases at V and 10 bases at J, with 21 bases between the two ends. This CDR3 is built from 14 residues. The CDR3 sequence is CASRALGTRHVAFF. In DNA form, the CDR3 reads TGTGCCAGCAGGGCCTTGGGCACGCGGCATGTAGCTTTCTTT.

The V and J genes are TRBV2 and TRBJ2-5; a possible D gene is TRBD1 (6 bases). Germline V gives CDR1 SNHLY, CDR2 FYNNEI. This CDR3 spans 13 amino acids. The ends were cut back, 6 bases at V and 2 bases at J, with 10 bases in the middle. The DNA of the CDR3 is TGTGCCAGCAGGGGACAATTACAAGAGACCCAGTACTTC. It is translated as CASRGQLQETQYF. Looking up the rest from reference TRBV2 and TRBJ2-5 gives the full variable domain: EPEVTQTPSHQVTQMGQEVILRCVPISNHLYFYWYRQILGQKVEFLVSFYNNEISEKSEIFDDQFSVERPDGSNFTLKIRSTKLEDSAMYFCASRGQLQETQYFGPGTRLLVL.

The chain recombines TRBV29-1 with TRBJ1-2; possibly TRBD1 for D (6 bases). The CDR3 runs 14 residues. With 5 bases removed from V and 1 base from J, the gap between germline ends came to 14 bases. The V gene's germline CDR1 is SQVTM and CDR2 ANQGSEA. CDR3 in DNA: TGCAGCGTTCCATTCGGGACACGTAACTATGGCTACACCTTC. This encodes CSVPFGTRNYGYTF.

The sample holds a few counts of this clone. This sequence joins TRBV4-2 and TRBJ2-2; 11 nucleotides align to TRBD2. This CDR3 has 19 amino acids. Germline-derived CDR1 and CDR2 are LGHNA and YNFKEQ. The V and J ends lost 3 bases and 4 bases, in that order; junction bases with no gene match: 13. As DNA, the CDR3 is TGTGCCAGCAGCCAGTTGATGGGACTAGCGGAGACGGGCACCGGGGAGCTGTTTTTT. It translates to CASSQLMGLAETGTGELFF.

This clone turned up a few times. The rearrangement joins TRBV9 to TRBJ2-3, with D possibly matching TRBD1 (5 bases). Trimming shortened V by 1 base and J by 0 bases, and 15 bases separated the two germline ends. CDR3 size: 17 residues. Looked up from germline, CDR1 is SGDLS and CDR2 is YYNGEE. The CDR3 spells CASSVRGQGSSTDTQYF. The CDR3 coding sequence is TGTGCCAGCAGCGTACGCGGCCAGGGATCTAGCACAGATACGCAGTATTTT.

The V and J genes are TRBV25-1 and TRBJ2-1, with D possibly TRBD2 on 6 matching bases. CDR3 length: 15 residues. With 8 bases removed from V and 2 bases from J, the gap between germline ends came to 16 bases. Looked up from germline, CDR1 is MGHDK and CDR2 is SYGVNS. The CDR3 is CASEDRDSTYNEQFF. The CDR3 DNA is TGTGCCAGCGAGGACCGGGACTCGACCTACAATGAGCAGTTCTTC.